Presented here are 25 T cell receptor beta chains from one specimen sequenced in a study of cytomegalovirus exposure and HLA in healthy donors. The PCR was carried out with 60 Vbeta primers and 13 Jbeta primers. Libraries were prepared by immunoSEQ multiplex PCR; TCRdb keeps only in-frame clonotypes and omits some of them. The sample lists more than 100,000 clones, approximately 8.9% occurring once. Sequencing used PBMCs. The receptors stem from a woman between 40 and 55 years old in good health and CMV-seropositive.

This clone has only a few counts. The J gene is TRBJ1-1, the V gene TRBV5-4; 10 nucleotides agree with TRBD1. J was trimmed by 7 bases and V by 5 bases; bases with no gene match: 5. This CDR3 is 13 amino acids long. Germline V CDR1 and CDR2: SGHNT, YYREEE (reference sequence). CDR3 region: CASSGDRGHEAFF. DNA of the CDR3: TGTGCCAGCAGTGGGGACAGGGGTCATGAAGCTTTCTTT.

The V call is TRBV6-5, the J call TRBJ2-5, with D perhaps TRBD1 (5 bases). This CDR3 is 12 amino acids long. From germline, CDR1 is MNHEY and CDR2 SVGAGI. Trimming took 8 bases from V and 3 from J, leaving 10 bases between them. CDR3 bases: TGTGCCAGCTGGGGCAGGGAAGAGACCCAGTACTTC. Its protein is CASWGREETQYF.

V usage is TRBV11-3 and J usage is TRBJ2-1, with a weak D call TRBD1 (6 bases). This CDR3 is built from 15 residues. Germline lookup yields CDR1 SGHNT and CDR2 YENEEA. The ends were cut back, 5 bases at V and 4 bases at J, with 15 bases in the middle. CDR3 sequence: CASSTYGQQYNEQFF. The CDR3 nucleotides are TGTGCCAGCAGCACTTATGGACAGCAATACAATGAGCAGTTCTTC.

The chain is built from TRBV11-2 and TRBJ2-5, with 10 nucleotides matching TRBD1. V lost 5 bases to trimming and J lost 2 bases; unmatched junction nucleotides: 2. From germline, CDR1 is SGHAT and CDR2 FQNNGV. The CDR3 loop spans 14 amino acids. The DNA for the CDR3 is TGTGCCAGCAGCCGGACAGGGGGGCAAGAGACCCAGTACTTC. The encoded protein is CASSRTGGQETQYF. The whole variable domain, filled in from reference TRBV11-2 and TRBJ2-5, reads EAGVAQSPRYKIIEKRQSVAFWCNPISGHATLYWYQQILGQGPKLLIQFQNNGVVDDSQLPKDRFSAERLKGVDSTLKIQPAKLEDSAVYLCASSRTGGQETQYFGPGTRLLVL.

V gene TRBV19 combines with J gene TRBJ2-2; D is uncertain. The CDR3 length is 13 residues. The V gene lost 3 bases and the J gene lost 6 bases, with 8 bases spanning the gap. Looked up from germline, CDR1 is LNHDA and CDR2 is SQIVND (reference sequence). The CDR3 bases are TGTGCCAGTAGTATTTCATCCCCCGGGGAGCTGTTTTTT. The encoded protein is CASSISSPGELFF.

This sequence joins TRBV7-2 and TRBJ1-1; maybe TRBD1 (5 bases). Trimming cost V 1 base and J 6 bases, with 15 bases left between them. The CDR3 extends over 15 amino acids. CDR1 and CDR2 from the germline V gene are SGHTA and FQGNSA. This CDR3 reads CASSLGSRVVSEAFF. In DNA, the CDR3 is TGTGCCAGCAGCTTAGGTAGCAGGGTAGTCTCTGAAGCTTTCTTT. The full variable domain, rest sourced from reference TRBV7-2 and TRBJ1-1, is GAGVSQSPSNKVTEKGKDVELRCDPISGHTALYWYRQSLGQGLEFLIYFQGNSAPDKSGLPSDRFSAERTGGSVSTLTIQRTQQEDSAVYLCASSLGSRVVSEAFFGQGTRLTVV.

A note on this clone: An end of the junction differs from the germline gene, which may be a read error. V usage is TRBV18 and J usage is TRBJ1-2; TRBD1 might be the D (5 bases). The CDR3 totals 13 residues. CDR1 and CDR2 (germline): KGHSH, LQKENI. The CDR3, as DNA: TGTGCCAGCTCCCCACAGGAGAACTATGGCTACACCTTC. Its translation is CASSPQENYGYTF.

A few counts support this clone. The chain links TRBV7-9 to TRBJ2-1, with 8 positions matching TRBD1. Germline trimming cut 3 bases from V and 7 bases from J; bases unmatched to any gene: 2. The CDR3 is 13 residues long. Germline CDR1 is SEHNR and CDR2 is FQNEAQ (reference sequence). CDR3 nucleotides: TGTGCCAGCAGCTTGACAGGGGAAAATGAGCAGTTCTTC. Translating gives CASSLTGENEQFF.

This rearrangement joins TRBV11-3 to TRBJ2-5; 9 positions agree with TRBD2. The length of the CDR3 is 15 residues. Trimming removed 5 bases from V and 3 bases from J; junction bases left unmatched: 7. Looked up from germline, CDR1 is SGHNT and CDR2 is YENEEA. The CDR3 DNA reads as TGTGCCAGCAGCCGACCGGGACTAGCCAAAGAGACCCAGTACTTC. Translating gives CASSRPGLAKETQYF.

This clone has a handful of counts. CDR3 bases: TGCAGCGGGGGGCTAGCGGGGACAAATACGCAGTATTTT. The encoded protein is CSGGLAGTNTQYF. The J gene is TRBJ2-3, the V gene TRBV29-1; 9 positions agree with TRBD2. The CDR3 runs to 13 residues. With 7 bases clipped from V and 7 bases from J, the junction kept 9 bases outside the gene matches. Germline V lookup: CDR1 SQVTM, CDR2 ANQGSEA.

This clone was seen more than once but under ten times. V usage is TRBV19 and J usage is TRBJ1-2; D is uncertain. This CDR3 has 14 residues. With 5 bases removed from V and 8 bases from J, the gap between germline ends came to 18 bases. Per the germline V gene, CDR1 is LNHDA and CDR2 is SQIVND (reference sequence). This CDR3 is CASSFLFPGGGYTF. The CDR3 DNA sequence: TGTGCCAGTAGTTTCCTCTTCCCGGGCGGGGGCTACACCTTC.

The V call is TRBV7-2, the J call TRBJ2-3; D is undetermined. Germline V gene lookup returns CDR1 SGHTA and CDR2 FQGNSA. The CDR3 totals 15 residues. Trimming stripped 2 bases from V and 2 bases from J, with 11 bases between. CDR3 DNA sequence: TGTGCCAGCAGCTTATTAAAAGGAGACACAGATACGCAGTATTTT. This encodes CASSLLKGDTDTQYF.

This clone appeared a few times. V is TRBV5-1 and J is TRBJ1-4; 9 positions agree with TRBD1. The CDR3 extends over 16 amino acids. Germline values: CDR1 SGHRS, CDR2 YFSETQ. J lost 4 bases, V lost 4 bases, and 8 bases had no gene match. CDR3 sequence reads: CASSPDRGSGNEKLFF. CDR3 bases: TGCGCCAGCAGCCCGGACAGGGGCAGCGGTAATGAAAAACTGTTTTTT.

This chain joins TRBV29-1 and TRBJ2-1, with D unresolved. CDR1 and CDR2 (germline): SQVTM, ANQGSEA. V was shortened by 2 bases and J by 5 bases, with 7 bases between the two germline ends. The CDR3 is 12 residues long. Here the CDR3 reads CSVEHNHNEQFF. DNA of the CDR3: TGCAGCGTTGAACACAATCACAATGAGCAGTTCTTC.

The genes are TRBV10-3 and TRBJ2-5, with 10 positions matching TRBD1. This CDR3 region has 18 residues. Germline CDR1 and CDR2: ENHRY and SYGVKD. V shed 1 base and J 0 bases; nucleotides not matched to a gene: 8. In DNA form, the CDR3 reads TGTGCCATCAGTGAGTTAGGTACCGGGACAGGGGACCAAGAGACCCAGTACTTC. This codes for CAISELGTGTGDQETQYF.

The table lists this clone with a few counts. V and J are TRBV5-1 and TRBJ2-1; a weak D match, TRBD1 (6 bases). Germline V CDR1 and CDR2: SGHRS, YFSETQ. The length of the CDR3 is 14 residues. V lost 2 bases and J 6 bases, leaving 12 bases between the germline ends. This CDR3 reads CASSFAGESNEQFF. The CDR3 coding sequence is TGCGCCAGCAGCTTCGCAGGGGAATCCAATGAGCAGTTCTTC. The full variable domain, with the rest looked up from reference TRBV5-1 and TRBJ2-1, is KAGVTQTPRYLIKTRGQQVTLSCSPISGHRSVSWYQQTPGQGLQFLFEYFSETQRNKGNFPGRFSGRQFSNSRSEMNVSTLELGDSALYLCASSFAGESNEQFFGPGTRLTVL.

As concerns this clone: One junction end does not reproduce the germline sequence, and a read error may be involved. The genes are TRBV7-9 and TRBJ2-2; 11 nucleotides match TRBD2. Germline lookup yields CDR1 SEHNR and CDR2 FQNEAQ (reference sequence). The CDR3 has 14 residues. In nucleotides, the CDR3 is TGTGCCAGCAGCATAGCGGGGGGGCCCGGGGAGCTGTTTTTT. Translated: CASSIAGGPGELFF.

This clone occurred a few times. CDR3 DNA sequence: TGTGCCAGCAGTAATCGACAGGGGGCCTCCACTGAAGCTTTCTTT. This gives the protein CASSNRQGASTEAFF. V gene TRBV6-6 combines with J gene TRBJ1-1, with 10 bases aligning to TRBD1. V shed 5 bases and J 4 bases; nucleotides not matched to a gene: 7. Germline V gene sequence: CDR1 MNHNY, CDR2 SVGAGI (reference sequence). This CDR3 spans 15 amino acids.

This clone came up a few times. The chain carries TRBV4-1 and TRBJ1-2, with TRBD1 identical over 9 bases. CDR1 is MGHRA and CDR2 is YSYEKL in the germline V gene. V dropped 1 base and J dropped 7; count of bases not matched to a gene: 13. The CDR3 is made up of 17 amino acids. CDR3 region: CASSQVETTGGASGYTF. CDR3 DNA sequence: TGCGCCAGCAGCCAAGTGGAGACCACAGGGGGCGCGTCTGGCTACACCTTC.

The table lists this clone with a few counts. The chain links TRBV5-6 to TRBJ2-5, with 9 bases matching TRBD2. The V gene end was trimmed by 4 bases and the J gene end by 1 base; junction bases not matched to a gene: 8. The CDR3 has 16 residues. Germline values: CDR1 SGHDT, CDR2 YYEEEE. The CDR3 region has the DNA TGTGCCAGCAGCCCGGCGGGGGGGGTGTCCCAAGAGACCCAGTACTTC. Translation gives CASSPAGGVSQETQYF.

A remark on this clone: In the same sample, other DNA sequences code for this CDR3. The V gene is TRBV7-9, the J gene TRBJ1-1; D perhaps matches TRBD1 (5 bases). Trimming removed 3 bases at V and 11 bases at J, with 10 bases between. CDR1 SEHNR and CDR2 FQNEAQ come from the germline V gene (reference sequence). CDR3 length: 11 residues. Here the CDR3 reads CASSFQGPAFF. DNA of the CDR3: TGTGCCAGCAGCTTCCAGGGTCCGGCTTTCTTT.

The chain has TRBV18 and TRBJ2-5; maybe TRBD1 (6 bases). Germline CDR1 reads KGHSH; CDR2 reads LQKENI. V shed 3 bases and J shed 3 bases, with 11 bases lying between them. The CDR3 loop spans 14 amino acids. The CDR3 nucleotides are TGTGCCAGCTCACCCCGAGCAGGGGAAGAGACCCAGTACTTC. Translation gives CASSPRAGEETQYF.

This clone was counted between two and nine times. V and J are TRBV4-2 and TRBJ2-5, with D possibly TRBD2 on 5 matching bases. This CDR3 contains 15 residues. Per germline, CDR1 LGHNA and CDR2 YNFKEQ. V gave up 0 bases and J gave up 6 bases, with 14 bases separating them. CDR3 region: CASSQDRLARQTQYF. The CDR3 nucleotides read TGTGCCAGCAGCCAAGATCGGCTAGCTAGGCAGACCCAGTACTTC.

This clone was observed a handful of times. This chain joins TRBV5-4 and TRBJ2-1; 10 bases are a match to TRBD1. This CDR3 spans 14 amino acids. V trimming: 3 bases; J trimming: 8 bases; junction bases outside the gene matches: 5. Germline CDR1 reads SGHNT; CDR2 reads YYREEE (reference sequence). The CDR3 DNA is TGTGCCAGCAGCTGGGACAGGGGAATTGATGAGCAGTTCTTC. Its protein product is CASSWDRGIDEQFF.

This clone was seen only a few times. Other DNA sequences in this specimen translate into the identical CDR3. The rearrangement joins TRBV2 to TRBJ2-3; TRBD1 matches 7 bases. Germline trimming cut 4 bases from V and 1 base from J; bases unmatched to any gene: 5. Germline CDR1 and CDR2: SNHLY and FYNNEI. The CDR3 runs to 15 residues. CDR3 region: CASSGRTGGTDTQYF. The CDR3 nucleotides are TGTGCCAGCAGTGGACGGACAGGTGGCACAGATACGCAGTATTTT.